This T cell receptor beta chain was sequenced during a study of T cells in Graves' hyperthyroidism and ophthalmopathy. Study information: The authors collected peripheral blood at initial diagnosis, before any treatment.

From more than 9.5 ml of fresh peripheral blood, PBMCs were isolated. This clonotype appeared a single time. This CDR3 region has 15 residues. Germline V gene sequence: CDR1 MNHEY, CDR2 SVGAGI. V lost 4 bases and J 0 bases, leaving 11 bases between the germline ends. Amplification of TCR beta CDR3 regions used RNA as the template. A first-round RT-PCR of the TCR CDR3 used the HTBI primer set. In TCRdb, the multiplex PCR reads were re-called with MiXCR into one record per CDR3 protein. The table records about half a million distinct CDR3 sequences, about 20% of them present only once. The V and J genes are TRBV6-5 and TRBJ2-3; tentatively, D is TRBD1 or TRBD2 (5 bases each). The receptor comes from a man between 40 and 49 years old with Graves' ophthalmopathy. Sequenced sample: blood. The CDR3 is CASSLPGASTDTQYF. The CDR3 coding sequence is TGTGCCAGCAGTTTACCCGGGGCGAGCACAGATACGCAGTATTTT.